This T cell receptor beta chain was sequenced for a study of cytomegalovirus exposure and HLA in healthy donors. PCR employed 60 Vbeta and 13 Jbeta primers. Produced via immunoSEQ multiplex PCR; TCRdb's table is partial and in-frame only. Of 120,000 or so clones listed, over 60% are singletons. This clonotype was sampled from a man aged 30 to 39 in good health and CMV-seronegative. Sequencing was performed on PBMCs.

CDR3 in amino acids: CASSLDGLARTGELFF. CDR3 nucleotide sequence: TGCGCCAGCAGCTTGGACGGACTAGCGCGGACCGGGGAGCTGTTTTTT. The V and J genes are TRBV5-1 and TRBJ2-2; 9 positions agree with TRBD2. Germline V lookup: CDR1 SGHRS, CDR2 YFSETQ. The V segment lost 0 bases and the J segment 5 bases; nucleotides outside the gene matches: 5. This CDR3 comprises 16 residues.